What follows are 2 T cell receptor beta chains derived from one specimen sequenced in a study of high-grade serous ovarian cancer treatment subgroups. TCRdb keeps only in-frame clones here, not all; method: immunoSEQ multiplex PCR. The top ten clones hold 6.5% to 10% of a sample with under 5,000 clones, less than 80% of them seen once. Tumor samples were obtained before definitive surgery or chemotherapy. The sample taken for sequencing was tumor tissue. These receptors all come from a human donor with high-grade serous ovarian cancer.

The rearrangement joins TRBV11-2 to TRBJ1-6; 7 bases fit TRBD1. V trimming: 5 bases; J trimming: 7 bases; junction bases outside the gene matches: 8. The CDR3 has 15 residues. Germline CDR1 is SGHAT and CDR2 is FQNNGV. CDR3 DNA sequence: TGTGCCAGCAGCCAGAACAGGGGATGGAATTCACCCCTCCACTTT. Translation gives CASSQNRGWNSPLHF.

The CDR3 region is CASSLFPGELFF. CDR3 sequence (DNA): TGCGCCAGCAGCCTTTTCCCCGGGGAGCTGTTTTTT. The chain couples TRBV4-1 to TRBJ2-2; D remains unclear. Germline CDR1 and CDR2: MGHRA and YSYEKL. Trimming removed 4 bases from V and 6 bases from J, with 6 bases in between. The CDR3 runs to 12 residues.